What follows is one T cell receptor (beta chain) and its context. Its target is unknown. PCR used 60 Vbeta primers and 13 Jbeta primers. As processed by the authors: Tens of millions of unique TCR beta chains, some 11 million shared, were counted in a later analysis. The assay was immunoSEQ multiplex PCR, and TCRdb's table has in-frame clones only and misses some. That table furnishes V, J and clone size, whereas the DNA furnished D and trimming. The data show 90,000 to 150,000 clones, roughly 80% seen once. Germline-derived CDR1 and CDR2 are SGHRS and YFSETQ. Trimming removed 3 bases from V and 1 base from J, with 7 bases in between. CDR3 size: 13 residues. These data come from a study of cytomegalovirus exposure and HLA in healthy donors. Study outcomes and limitations: Reportedly, cytomegalovirus status was diagnosed with high sensitivity and specificity. Earlier analysis yielded a pattern in which most TCR beta V segments were productive about 87% or about 30% of the time.

The sample was PBMCs. The sequence came from a woman younger than 45 in good health and CMV-seropositive. The chain uses TRBV5-1 and TRBJ2-5, with D maybe TRBD2 (5 bases). The CDR3 bases are TGCGCCAGCAGCTCCGCGGGCCAAGAGACCCAGTACTTC. Translating it yields CASSSAGQETQYF.